The 20 T cell receptor beta chains below were found in one sample sequenced in a study of cytomegalovirus exposure and HLA in healthy donors. PCR was performed using 60 Vbeta and 13 Jbeta primers. Data came from immunoSEQ multiplex PCR; TCRdb stores just in-frame clones and leaves some out. The sample shows 100,000 to 150,000 clones, roughly 70% of them seen only once. Sequencing was performed on PBMCs. The receptors come from a man aged 35 to 55 in good health and CMV-seropositive.

This rearrangement joins TRBV2 to TRBJ2-2; 11 bases map to TRBD1. J gave up 4 bases and V 11 bases, and 6 bases lay outside the gene matches. In germline, CDR1 is SNHLY, CDR2 FYNNEI. This CDR3 has 14 amino acids. The CDR3 nucleotides are TGTGCCGGACAGGGGGCAAGGGCCACCGGGGAGCTGTTTTTT. Residues: CAGQGARATGELFF.

V is TRBV18 and J is TRBJ1-4, with 7 bases fitting TRBD1. Per the germline V gene, CDR1 is KGHSH and CDR2 is LQKENI. The CDR3 loop spans 15 amino acids. Germline trimming cut 6 bases from V and 8 bases from J; bases unmatched to any gene: 12. The CDR3 coding sequence is TGTGCCAGCTCCCCCGGGACAGCTAGCTCCGAAAAACTGTTTTTT. This codes for CASSPGTASSEKLFF.

In this sample, this clone turned up a few times. V is TRBV27 and J is TRBJ2-7, with TRBD1 matching 7 bases. V shed 3 bases and J 6 bases; nucleotides not matched to a gene: 20. CDR3 size: 18 residues. Germline CDR1 and CDR2: MNHEY and SMNVEV (reference sequence). CDR3: CASSFWTGSRGTLREQYF. Here the CDR3 DNA reads TGTGCCAGCAGTTTCTGGACAGGTTCCCGGGGCACCCTACGCGAGCAGTACTTC.

V gene TRBV27 combines with J gene TRBJ2-6; D might be TRBD2 (5 bases). Trimming left V 2 bases short and J 2 bases short, with 7 bases between. The CDR3 consists of 15 residues. The germline CDR1 and CDR2 sequences are MNHEY and SMNVEV (reference sequence). CDR3 sequence: CASSLRGTGANVLTF. As DNA, the CDR3 is TGTGCCAGCAGTTTACGGGGAACTGGGGCCAACGTCCTGACTTTC.

This chain links TRBV5-6 with TRBJ1-1, with D uncertain. Germline values: CDR1 SGHDT, CDR2 YYEEEE. V shed 2 bases and J shed 1 base, with 9 bases lying between them. The CDR3 totals 14 residues. CDR3 sequence (DNA): TGTGCCAGCAGCTTAAAACAGTGGAACACTGAAGCTTTCTTT. Encoded protein: CASSLKQWNTEAFF.

The chain has TRBV19 and TRBJ1-1; D remains unclear. The CDR3 consists of 13 residues. Germline V lookup: CDR1 LNHDA, CDR2 SQIVND (reference sequence). The ends were cut back, 3 bases at V and 0 bases at J, with 5 bases in the middle. The DNA of the CDR3 is TGTGCCAGTAGTATTACGGTGAACACTGAAGCTTTCTTT. As protein: CASSITVNTEAFF.

The rearrangement uses TRBV18 and TRBJ1-1, with D maybe TRBD1 (6 bases). The germline gives CDR1 KGHSH, CDR2 LQKENI. The V and J ends lost 3 bases and 8 bases respectively, with 19 bases between them. The CDR3 runs to 15 residues. CDR3: CASSPPAGRGEEAFF. The CDR3 DNA sequence: TGTGCCAGCTCACCTCCCGCGGGGAGGGGGGAGGAAGCTTTCTTT.

The rearrangement uses TRBV7-9 and TRBJ2-5; 11 bases align to TRBD2. V lost 0 bases to trimming and J lost 4 bases; unmatched junction nucleotides: 10. Germline V CDR1 and CDR2: SEHNR, FQNEAQ (reference sequence). This CDR3 is built from 18 residues. The CDR3 reads CASSLAIGTSGGGETQYF. CDR3 in DNA: TGTGCCAGCAGCTTAGCGATCGGAACTAGCGGGGGTGGAGAGACCCAGTACTTC.

V is TRBV18 and J is TRBJ2-6; 8 bases match TRBD1. The CDR3 is made up of 19 amino acids. The germline V gene has CDR1 KGHSH and CDR2 LQKENI. V was clipped by 1 base and J by 1 base; unmatched bases: 9. The CDR3 DNA follows: TGTGCCAGCTCACCACAGATGGACAGGGCCTGGTCTGGGGCCAACGTCCTGACTTTC. This gives the protein CASSPQMDRAWSGANVLTF.

This clone was found a few times. This chain connects TRBV5-1 to TRBJ1-1; 12 bases match TRBD1. The germline CDR1 and CDR2 sequences are SGHRS and YFSETQ. V was clipped by 3 bases and J by 3 bases; unmatched bases: 6. This CDR3 comprises 16 residues. The CDR3 sequence: CASSWDRGLMDTEAFF. The CDR3 DNA sequence: TGCGCCAGCAGCTGGGACAGGGGGCTAATGGACACTGAAGCTTTCTTT.

The rearrangement links TRBV27 to TRBJ1-2; 8 nucleotides agree with TRBD1. Trimming removed 5 bases from V and 0 bases from J; junction bases left unmatched: 5. Germline CDR1 reads MNHEY; CDR2 reads SMNVEV (reference sequence). The CDR3 is 15 amino acids. In DNA, the CDR3 is TGTGCCAGCAGTGCGGACAGGGACACTAACTATGGCTACACCTTC. This sequence encodes CASSADRDTNYGYTF.

The chain combines TRBV28 with TRBJ1-5, with 7 bases aligning to TRBD1. J gave up 7 bases and V 8 bases, and 8 bases lay outside the gene matches. CDR1 MDHEN and CDR2 SYDVKM come from the germline V gene. The CDR3 is 13 residues long. The CDR3 reads CASEGGAGQPQHF. Here the CDR3 DNA reads TGTGCCAGCGAAGGGGGCGCCGGACAGCCCCAGCATTTT.

This chain uses TRBV7-9 with TRBJ2-3; D might be TRBD1 (6 bases). V was shortened by 1 base and J by 8 bases, with 13 bases between the two germline ends. Germline-derived CDR1 and CDR2 are SEHNR and FQNEAQ (reference sequence). CDR3 size: 14 residues. The CDR3 DNA reads as TGTGCCAGCAGCTTAGGACAGGTTTCTGCTACGCAGTATTTT. The encoded protein is CASSLGQVSATQYF.

The chain combines TRBV10-2 with TRBJ2-5, with D hard to call. TRBJ2-7 matches the DNA end more closely, so the J call is doubtful. The germline gives CDR1 WSHSY, CDR2 SAAADI. CDR3 size: 11 residues. In nucleotides, the CDR3 is TGCGCCAGCAGTGAGGGTTACGAGCAGTACTTC. This codes for CASSEGYEQYF.

This clone was observed a handful of times. The sample carries other DNA sequences with the same CDR3. This rearrangement joins TRBV9 to TRBJ1-2; 10 bases are a match to TRBD1. CDR3 length: 15 amino acids. Germline V gene lookup returns CDR1 SGDLS and CDR2 YYNGEE. V shed 0 bases and J 2 bases; nucleotides not matched to a gene: 1. This chain's CDR3 is CASSVGGQGNYGYTF. Here the CDR3 DNA reads TGTGCCAGCAGCGTAGGGGGACAGGGGAACTATGGCTACACCTTC.

The rearrangement links TRBV19 to TRBJ2-7; D possibly corresponds to TRBD2 (5 bases). Germline V gene lookup returns CDR1 LNHDA and CDR2 SQIVND (reference sequence). V lost 5 bases and J lost 4, with 15 bases in between. This CDR3 contains 14 residues. CDR3 residues: CASSEGRGAYEQYF. The CDR3 DNA sequence: TGTGCCAGTAGTGAGGGCCGCGGCGCTTACGAGCAGTACTTC.

The chain has TRBV5-4 and TRBJ1-2; no reliable D call. There are 13 residues in the CDR3. Between the trimmed V and J ends, which lost 0 bases and 4 bases, there was a span of 7 bases. The germline gives CDR1 SGHNT, CDR2 YYREEE (reference sequence). The chain's CDR3 is CASSLDGGYGYTF. CDR3 DNA sequence: TGTGCCAGCAGCTTGGATGGCGGCTATGGCTACACCTTC.

This clone turned up a few times. This chain uses TRBV10-2 with TRBJ2-5; D unclear. TRBJ2-7 matches the DNA end more closely, so the J call is doubtful. Germline assignment: CDR1 WSHSY and CDR2 SAAADI. The CDR3 contains 13 residues. The CDR3 is CASSLNPRYEQYF. The CDR3 nucleotides are TGCGCCAGCAGTCTAAATCCCCGCTACGAGCAGTACTTC.

Here the CDR3 DNA reads TGTGCCATCTTACAGGGGCCCGGCACTGAAGCTTTCTTT. It yields the protein CAILQGPGTEAFF. The chain is built from TRBV10-3 and TRBJ1-1; 7 nucleotides agree with TRBD1. CDR1 is ENHRY and CDR2 is SYGVKD in the germline V gene. The CDR3 has 13 amino acids. The V gene end was trimmed by 8 bases and the J gene end by 4 bases; junction bases not matched to a gene: 7.

The rearrangement joins TRBV28 to TRBJ2-7, with 7 bases lining up with TRBD1. There are 15 residues in the CDR3. With 2 bases clipped from V and 4 bases from J, the junction kept 8 bases outside the gene matches. The germline gives CDR1 MDHEN, CDR2 SYDVKM. CDR3 DNA: TGTGCCAGCAGTTTAGTACAGGGGCAGTCTTACGAGCAGTACTTC. Residues: CASSLVQGQSYEQYF.